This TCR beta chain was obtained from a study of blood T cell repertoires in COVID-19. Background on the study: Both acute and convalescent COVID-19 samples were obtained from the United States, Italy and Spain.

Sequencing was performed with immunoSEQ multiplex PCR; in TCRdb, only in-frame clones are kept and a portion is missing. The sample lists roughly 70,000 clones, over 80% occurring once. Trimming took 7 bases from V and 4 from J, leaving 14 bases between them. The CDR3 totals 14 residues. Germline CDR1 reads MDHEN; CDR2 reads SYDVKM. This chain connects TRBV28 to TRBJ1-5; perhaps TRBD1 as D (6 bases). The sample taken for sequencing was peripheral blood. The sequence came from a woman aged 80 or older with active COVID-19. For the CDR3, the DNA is TGTGCCAGCATCTATACACAGGGAAATCAGCCCCAGCATTTT. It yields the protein CASIYTQGNQPQHF.